Listed below are T cell receptor beta chains from one sample, sequenced in a study of shared clonotypes between healthy human individuals. Here immunoSEQ multiplex PCR was the method, and the copy in TCRdb shows in-frame clones only, minus some. This table holds around 1 million clones, over 60% found once. The sequencing sample was made of memory CD4+ T cells sorted from blood. These receptors came from a young man in good health. CDR3s include the opening cysteine and the closing phenylalanine or tryptophan. Fields, in order: V gene, J gene, D gene, clone size, CDR3 protein, CDR3 DNA. The D gene is left open where the match is weak. Clone size is stated in some rows and not others, as once, few, many or a class when expanded.

V: TRBV11-3; J: TRBJ2-2; D: -; size: -; CDR3: CASSPPTGELFF; DNA: TGTGCCAGCAGCCCTCCTACCGGGGAGCTGTTTTTT
V: TRBV10-1; J: TRBJ2-7; D: TRBD1; size: once; CDR3: CASSDDRGYEQYF; DNA: TGCGCCAGCAGTGACGACAGGGGGTACGAGCAGTACTTC
V: TRBV19; J: TRBJ2-1; D: TRBD2; size: -; CDR3: CASSTPWSSGTRKFF; DNA: TGTGCCAGTAGCACCCCATGGAGTAGCGGGACGAGGAAGTTCTTC
V: TRBV9; J: TRBJ2-2; D: -; size: -; CDR3: CASSPTLGTGELFF; DNA: TGTGCCAGCAGCCCAACTTTAGGGACCGGGGAGCTGTTTTTT
V: TRBV7-2; J: TRBJ2-1; D: -; size: once; CDR3: CASTPGSGGVSEQFF; DNA: TGTGCCAGCACCCCTGGAAGTGGAGGGGTCAGTGAGCAGTTCTTC
V: TRBV25-1; J: TRBJ1-2; D: -; size: -; CDR3: CASMDSFFGYTF; DNA: TGTGCCAGCATGGACAGCTTCTTCGGCTACACCTTC
V: TRBV11-3; J: TRBJ2-2; D: -; size: -; CDR3: CASSPDSGELFF; DNA: TGTGCCAGCAGCCCTGACAGCGGGGAGCTGTTTTTT
V: TRBV10-3; J: TRBJ2-7; D: TRBD1; size: -; CDR3: CAIMTGQGYEQYF; DNA: TGTGCCATCATGACAGGACAGGGATACGAGCAGTACTTC
V: TRBV5-1; J: TRBJ2-3; D: -; size: -; CDR3: CASREGGADTQYF; DNA: TGCGCCAGCAGGGAAGGGGGTGCAGATACGCAGTATTTT
V: TRBV13; J: TRBJ2-7; D: TRBD1; size: -; CDR3: CASSLGRGRQGEQYF; DNA: TGTGCCAGCAGCTTAGGCAGGGGGCGCCAGGGCGAGCAGTACTTC
V: TRBV19; J: TRBJ1-5; D: -; size: -; CDR3: CASSSQWGGSNQPQHF; DNA: TGTGCCAGTAGTTCCCAATGGGGGGGGAGCAATCAGCCCCAGCATTTT
V: TRBV7-8; J: TRBJ2-3; D: -; size: once; CDR3: CASSRGGRAGTDTQYF; DNA: TGTGCCAGCAGCCGAGGAGGCAGGGCGGGAACAGATACGCAGTATTTT
V: TRBV6-1; J: TRBJ1-6; D: -; size: -; CDR3: CASSDSGRDNSPLHF; DNA: TGTGCCAGCAGTGATTCAGGTCGGGATAATTCACCCCTCCACTTT
V: TRBV5-4; J: TRBJ2-2; D: -; size: -; CDR3: CASSEDSGELFF; DNA: TGTGCCAGCAGCGAAGACTCCGGGGAGCTGTTTTTT
V: TRBV10-3; J: TRBJ2-3; D: TRBD2; size: few; CDR3: CAISDTVVGGADGTDTQYF; DNA: TGTGCCATCAGTGATACCGTCGTCGGGGGGGCCGATGGCACAGATACGCAGTATTTT
V: TRBV5-6; J: TRBJ1-2; D: -; size: -; CDR3: CASSLDLEGYTF; DNA: TGTGCCAGCAGCTTGGATTTAGAAGGCTACACCTTC
V: TRBV9; J: TRBJ2-3; D: -; size: -; CDR3: CASSVGTTGGPTDTQYF; DNA: TGTGCCAGCAGCGTCGGGACCACAGGAGGACCCACAGATACGCAGTATTTT
V: TRBV7-2; J: TRBJ2-5; D: TRBD2; size: -; CDR3: CASSTGTTPLGRYF; DNA: TGTGCCAGCAGCACCGGGACTACACCATTGGGGCGGTACTTC
V: TRBV7-2; J: TRBJ1-2; D: -; size: -; CDR3: CASSLKTRDYGYTF; DNA: TGTGCCAGCAGCTTAAAGACCCGGGACTATGGCTACACCTTC
V: TRBV11-2; J: TRBJ1-2; D: TRBD1; size: -; CDR3: CASSLAGTGNYGYTF; DNA: TGTGCCAGCAGCTTAGCCGGGACAGGGAACTATGGCTACACCTTC
V: TRBV4-3; J: TRBJ2-1; D: -; size: -; CDR3: CASSLRDGYNEQFF; DNA: TGCGCCAGCAGCCTCCGGGACGGCTACAATGAGCAGTTCTTC
V: TRBV7-2; J: TRBJ2-1; D: TRBD2; size: -; CDR3: CASSGYSGRSAEQFF; DNA: TGTGCCAGCAGCGGTTATAGCGGGAGGTCGGCGGAGCAGTTCTTC
V: TRBV7-9; J: TRBJ2-7; D: -; size: many; CDR3: CASSLESGIYEQYF; DNA: TGTGCCAGCAGCTTAGAATCTGGGATCTACGAGCAGTACTTC
V: TRBV9; J: TRBJ1-5; D: -; size: few; CDR3: CASSAGDPPLLNQPQHF; DNA: TGTGCCAGCAGCGCGGGGGACCCCCCGCTACTCAATCAGCCCCAGCATTTT
V: TRBV25-1; J: TRBJ2-3; D: TRBD2; size: -; CDR3: CASSDPLAGAPTDTQYF; DNA: TGTGCCAGCAGTGACCCTTTAGCGGGAGCCCCCACAGATACGCAGTATTTT
V: TRBV6-4; J: TRBJ1-2; D: -; size: -; CDR3: CASSQTGNYGYTF; DNA: TGTGCCAGCAGCCAAACAGGGAACTATGGCTACACCTTC
V: TRBV30; J: TRBJ1-2; D: TRBD1; size: -; CDR3: CAWEPAAGGHGYTF; DNA: TGTGCCTGGGAACCGGCGGCAGGGGGCCATGGCTACACCTTC
V: TRBV5-6; J: TRBJ1-2; D: TRBD1; size: -; CDR3: CASSKLDREDYGYTF; DNA: TGTGCCAGCAGCAAACTGGACAGGGAGGACTATGGCTACACCTTC
V: TRBV6-5; J: TRBJ2-3; D: TRBD2; size: -; CDR3: CASSYNGLAATDTQYF; DNA: TGTGCCAGCAGTTACAACGGACTAGCGGCCACAGATACGCAGTATTTT
V: TRBV5-6; J: TRBJ2-3; D: TRBD2; size: -; CDR3: CASSLGLAGGNTQYF; DNA: TGTGCCAGCAGCTTGGGGCTAGCGGGGGGAAATACGCAGTATTTT
V: TRBV21-1; J: TRBJ1-1; D: -; size: -; CDR3: CASSSFREQGGGTEAFF; DNA: TGTGCCAGCAGCAGCTTCCGAGAACAGGGTGGAGGCACTGAAGCTTTCTTT
V: TRBV7-2; J: TRBJ2-1; D: TRBD1; size: -; CDR3: CASSLDRGYHNEQFF; DNA: TGTGCCAGCAGCTTGGACAGGGGGTATCACAATGAGCAGTTCTTC
V: TRBV19; J: TRBJ2-1; D: -; size: -; CDR3: CASSIGKSSYNEQFF; DNA: TGTGCCAGTAGTATAGGGAAAAGCTCCTACAATGAGCAGTTCTTC
V: TRBV9; J: TRBJ2-5; D: -; size: -; CDR3: CASSPTGTKETQYF; DNA: TGTGCCAGCAGCCCCACCGGGACAAAAGAGACCCAGTACTTC
V: TRBV6-1; J: TRBJ1-2; D: -; size: -; CDR3: CAISGLGTTNYGYTF; DNA: TGTGCCATCAGCGGCCTGGGGACGACTAACTATGGCTACACCTTC
V: TRBV5-6; J: TRBJ2-5; D: -; size: -; CDR3: CASSRGGLEKTQYF; DNA: TGTGCCAGCAGCAGGGGGGGACTTGAGAAGACCCAGTACTTC
V: TRBV9; J: TRBJ2-3; D: TRBD1; size: -; CDR3: CASSGYDRGREDTQYF; DNA: TGTGCCAGCAGCGGATACGACAGGGGGCGGGAAGATACGCAGTATTTT